This T cell receptor (beta chain) was recorded in a study of T-cell reconstitution after alpha-beta-depleted transplantation in children. Study results and caveats: Where alpha-beta T cells came from about two months after transplant was reportedly several hundred expanded graft clones. Among T cells one year after transplant, newly produced cells accounted for most counts and diversity.

The CDR3 totals 18 residues. The V end lost 5 bases, the J end lost 3 bases, and 23 bases lay between the germline ends. Germline-derived CDR1 and CDR2 are MNHEY and SVGEGT. Unique molecular identifiers tagged the TCRbeta library. Each CDR3 protein gets one entry after TCRdb re-called the PCR reads with MiXCR. The sample holds approximately 500,000 distinct CDR3 sequences, roughly 10% seen once. A note on this clonotype: Its target is not known.

V gene TRBV6-2 or TRBV6-3 combines with J gene TRBJ2-1; either TRBD1 or TRBD2 may supply D (5 bases each). The starting material was PBMCs, obtained before TCRalphabeta/CD19-depleted stem cell transplant. This sequence originates from a child aged 2-15 years with inherited bone marrow failure, due to receive a stem cell transplant. CDR3 in amino acids: CASSNPIGGAAIYNEQFF. The CDR3 coding sequence is TGTGCCAGCAGTAACCCAATTGGGGGAGCGGCTATCTACAATGAGCAGTTCTTC.